These T cell receptor beta chains were read from a single sample in a study of post-analysis software for immune sequencing data. TCRdb redid the calling of the PCR reads with MiXCR, one entry per CDR3 protein. Altogether some 690,000 distinct CDR3 sequences are present, 30% being singletons, with the ten largest covering under 0.7%. Sequencing was performed on blood. Source of these receptors: a girl aged 10 to 17 with multiple sclerosis. Both conserved end residues are part of each CDR3. A D gene is named only where the DNA matches it firmly. Clone size, where shown, is once, few, many, or a class for clones that have expanded.

j_call d_call clone_size v_call cdr3_aa cdr3_nt
TRBJ1-5 - - TRBV6-1 CASREEYGNQPQHF TGTGCCAGCAGGGAGGAATATGGCAATCAGCCCCAGCATTTT
TRBJ2-5 - - TRBV12-3/TRBV12-4 CASSEGGGETQYF TGTGCCAGCAGCGAGGGAGGCGGGGAGACCCAGTACTTC
TRBJ2-7 - many TRBV28 CASSLQGSTYEQYF TGTGCCAGCAGTTTACAGGGGTCAACCTACGAGCAGTACTTC
TRBJ2-7 - - TRBV20-1 CSATWSSPYEQYF TGCAGTGCTACCTGGTCGTCCCCCTACGAGCAGTACTTC
TRBJ2-7 - - TRBV29-1 CSVDRPAYEQYF TGCAGCGTTGATAGACCCGCGTACGAGCAGTACTTC
TRBJ2-5 - - TRBV6-5 CASSYGQGLQETQYF TGTGCCAGCAGTTACGGTCAGGGCCTCCAAGAGACCCAGTACTTC
TRBJ2-5 - - TRBV25-1 CASTVPWQVEETQYF TGTGCCAGCACTGTCCCGTGGCAGGTTGAAGAGACCCAGTACTTC
TRBJ2-1 - - TRBV4-3 CASSRDMSSSYNEQFF TGCGCCAGCAGCCGGGACATGTCCAGCTCCTACAATGAGCAGTTCTTC
TRBJ2-1 - - TRBV10-3 CAISEDEGGNYNEQFF TGTGCCATCAGTGAGGATGAGGGCGGGAACTACAATGAGCAGTTCTTC
TRBJ2-5 TRBD2 few TRBV7-2 CASSGAGVKETQYF TGTGCCAGCAGCGGAGCGGGAGTGAAAGAGACCCAGTACTTC
TRBJ1-4 TRBD1 - TRBV7-2 CASSLGGWGQNEKLFF TGTGCCAGCAGTTTAGGGGGGTGGGGACAGAATGAAAAACTGTTTTTT
TRBJ2-3 - - TRBV20-1 CSARESSVNTDTQYF TGCAGTGCCAGAGAGTCTAGCGTGAACACAGATACGCAGTATTTT
TRBJ1-2 - - TRBV24-1 CATSDRREGYTF TGTGCCACCAGTGACCGGAGGGAAGGCTACACCTTC
TRBJ2-7 TRBD2 few TRBV5-1 CASSSGGRIYEQYF TGCGCCAGCAGCTCGGGAGGACGGATCTACGAGCAGTACTTC
TRBJ2-7 TRBD2 few TRBV12-3/TRBV12-4 CASSIAGSSYEQYF TGTGCCAGCAGTATAGCGGGGAGCTCCTACGAGCAGTACTTC
TRBJ2-3 - few TRBV12-3/TRBV12-4 CASTSNTDTQYF TGTGCCAGCACCAGCAACACAGATACGCAGTATTTT